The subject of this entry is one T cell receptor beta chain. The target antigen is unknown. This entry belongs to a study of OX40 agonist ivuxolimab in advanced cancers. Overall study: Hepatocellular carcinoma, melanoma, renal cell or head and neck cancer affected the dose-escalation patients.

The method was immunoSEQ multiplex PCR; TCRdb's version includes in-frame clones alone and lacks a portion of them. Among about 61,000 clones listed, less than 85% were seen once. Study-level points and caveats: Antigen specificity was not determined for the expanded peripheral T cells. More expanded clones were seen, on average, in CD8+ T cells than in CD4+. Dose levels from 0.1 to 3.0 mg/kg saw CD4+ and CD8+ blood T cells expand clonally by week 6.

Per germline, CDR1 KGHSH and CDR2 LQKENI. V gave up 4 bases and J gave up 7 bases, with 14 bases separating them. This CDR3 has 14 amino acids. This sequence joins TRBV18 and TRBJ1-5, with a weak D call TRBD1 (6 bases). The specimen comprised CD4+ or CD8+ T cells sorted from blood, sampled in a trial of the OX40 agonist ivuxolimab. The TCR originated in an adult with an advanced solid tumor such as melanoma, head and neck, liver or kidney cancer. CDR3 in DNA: TGTGCCAGCTCACTCGGGACACAGGACCAGCCCCAGCATTTT. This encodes CASSLGTQDQPQHF.